The entry below gives a single TCR beta chain sequence along with its context. It has no known antigen specificity. Base quality data are lacking; no much larger clone is found one base away. TCRbeta CDR3 regions were amplified from genomic DNA by means of the immunoSEQ Assay, a bias-controlled multiplex PCR. The paper's processing steps were these. Within the assay, amplification of reference gene primers was used to estimate how many nucleated cells each sample contained. To quantify the absolute abundance of each unique TCRbeta CDR3 rearrangement, sequence reads were collapsed and filtered. Productive Simpson clonality was computed per sample as the square root of Simpson's diversity index over productive rearrangements. The table comes from immuneACCESS by way of TCRdb, which keeps in-frame sequences with V and J called. Part of the clones is missing from these tables; in studies checked, under half for an unresolved V gene and the rest for unknown reasons. V, J and clone size reflect that table, while D and trimming were determined from the DNA. Recorded for this sample are about 240,000 clones; 85% to 90% of them occurred a single time. Of the sample, under 9% is held by the ten largest clones.

Looking up the germline V gene (reference sequence) yields CDR1 LNHDA and CDR2 SQIVND. V is shortened by 5 bases, J by 8 bases, and the region joining them spans 15 bases. The CDR3 runs 13 amino acids, cysteine and phenylalanine included. The entry retains the CDR3 DNA only, 39 bases that are in frame from base 1. These data belong to a study of blood T cell repertoires in COVID-19 (dated by TCRdb to about 2020). Broadly, across the study: Collaborator samples came from the United States, Italy and Spain and covered acute and convalescent phases of COVID-19. The prospective study material was composed of cDNA or gDNA derived from T cells, B-cell-depleted T cells, or PBMCs. The dataset comprised deeply sampled blood TCRbeta repertoires from subjects exposed to, actively infected with, or recovered from COVID-19. The repertoires were released in a freely available public database meant as a resource for research on the immune response to SARS-CoV-2. Samples came from the ongoing ImmuneRACE study (first 160 participants) plus 1,254 subjects from 6 global collaborators. Nearly every sample came with metadata listing a de-identified subject ID, COVID-19 status, age in years and sex. Where HLA class I and class II types were available, the types were taken from metadata supplied by the sample provider, not from assay-based typing. The paper's findings and limits, for the study overall: How much clinical and demographic metadata was included differed by source and by participant, and the metadata was provided uncurated.

Each collaborating institution followed its own protocols to collect whole blood in K2EDTA tubes. For TCRbeta analysis, collaborators shipped samples in one of three forms: frozen whole blood, isolated PBMCs, or DNA extracted from either of those sample types. Sequenced sample: peripheral blood. The receptor was isolated from a woman aged 70 to 79 with active or convalescent COVID-19. The rearrangement joined TRBV19 to TRBJ1-1, with the D gene not confidently named. CDR3 loop: CASSLFSTTEAFF. In nucleotides, the sequence is TGTGCCAGTAGTTTGTTTAGTACGACAGAAGCTTTCTTT.